The next 29 T cell receptor beta chains were all read from a single sample in a study of cytomegalovirus exposure and HLA in healthy donors. It was with 60 Vbeta and 13 Jbeta primers that the PCR ran. The data were produced by immunoSEQ multiplex PCR, yet TCRdb's version contains in-frame clones alone and is incomplete. The sample carries under 150,000 clones, approximately 79% recorded once. Material: PBMCs. Every receptor here comes from a man younger than 35 in good health and CMV-seronegative.

CDR3 DNA sequence: TGTGCCAGCAGCCCGCAGGGGGCTCGCGAGCAGTACTTC. Residues: CASSPQGAREQYF. The gene calls are TRBV11-2 and TRBJ2-7; TRBD1 matches at 8 bases. The CDR3 consists of 13 residues. Germline-derived CDR1 and CDR2 are SGHAT and FQNNGV. The ends lost 5 bases at V and 6 bases at J; junction bases unmatched: 6.

This chain joins TRBV11-2 and TRBJ1-6; D unresolved. V was pared by 2 bases and J by 9 bases, with 11 bases between. The CDR3 consists of 14 residues. Germline-derived CDR1 and CDR2 are SGHAT and FQNNGV. DNA for the CDR3: TGTGCCAGCAGCTTATTCTCCAAGAGTTCACCCCTCCACTTT. This codes for CASSLFSKSSPLHF.

The V call is TRBV28, the J call TRBJ2-7; 8 bases line up with TRBD1. V trimming: 5 bases; J trimming: 5 bases; junction bases outside the gene matches: 14. Germline V gene data show CDR1 as MDHEN and CDR2 as SYDVKM. CDR3 length equals 16 residues. CDR3 bases: TGTGCCAGCAGTGGCCGGACAGGGAGGCATCCGGACGAGCAGTACTTC. Translated, it gives CASSGRTGRHPDEQYF.

The chain is built from TRBV4-1 and TRBJ2-7, with 7 nucleotides matching TRBD1. J was trimmed by 3 bases and V by 1 base; bases with no gene match: 3. Germline V lookup: CDR1 MGHRA, CDR2 YSYEKL. The CDR3 has 14 residues. The CDR3 DNA follows: TGCGCCAGCAGCCAAGTGACAGGGATCTACGAGCAGTACTTC. Its protein product is CASSQVTGIYEQYF.

The rearrangement links TRBV4-3 to TRBJ2-5; a weak D match, TRBD2 (6 bases). Germline CDR1 and CDR2: LGHNA and YSLEER. The CDR3 runs 17 residues. The V end lost 3 bases, the J end lost 2 bases, and 19 bases lay between the germline ends. This CDR3 reads CASSHSLVGGGQETQYF. The CDR3 coding sequence is TGCGCCAGCAGCCATTCCCTAGTCGGGGGAGGTCAAGAGACCCAGTACTTC.

On this clone itself: Other DNA sequences of this sample code for an identical CDR3. The V call is TRBV19, the J call TRBJ1-5; D is undetermined. The CDR3 runs to 12 residues. The germline V gene has CDR1 LNHDA and CDR2 SQIVND (reference sequence). V was cut by 3 bases and J by 6 bases, with 6 bases left in between. CDR3 bases: TGTGCCAGTAGTATCGGAGGTCAGCCCCAGCATTTT. As protein: CASSIGGQPQHF.

This chain joins TRBV18 and TRBJ2-5; TRBD2 agrees at 8 bases. The junction had 1 base not matched to a gene; V was cut back by 3 bases and J by 1 base. The CDR3 covers 14 residues. CDR1 and CDR2 (germline): KGHSH, LQKENI. The CDR3 loop reads CASSPGRAQETQYF. The CDR3 DNA sequence: TGTGCCAGCTCACCCGGGAGGGCCCAAGAGACCCAGTACTTC. Using reference TRBV18 and TRBJ2-5 for the parts outside the CDR3, the full variable domain is NAGVMQNPRHLVRRRGQEARLRCSPMKGHSHVYWYRQLPEEGLKFMVYLQKENIIDESGMPKERFSAEFPKEGPSILRIQQVVRGDSAAYFCASSPGRAQETQYFGPGTRLLVL.

This rearrangement joins TRBV21-1 to TRBJ2-5; TRBD2, the table's D call, was not compared with the DNA. TRBV21-1 is marked as a pseudogene. The CDR3 consists of 19 residues. This CDR3 reads CASSKMGSGGQKRPFTQYF. For the CDR3, the DNA is TGTGCCAGCAGCAAAATGGGAAGCGGGGGGCAGAAGAGACCCTTCACCCAGTACTTC.

This chain joins TRBV5-1 and TRBJ1-2, with D maybe TRBD1 (5 bases). V was trimmed by 1 base and J by 2 bases, leaving 21 bases between them. This CDR3 spans 18 amino acids. Germline assignment: CDR1 SGHRS and CDR2 YFSETQ. Written as DNA, the CDR3 is TGCGCCAGCAGCTTGTCTTCGGAGGGGAAGGGTGAGAACTATGGCTACACCTTC. The encoded protein is CASSLSSEGKGENYGYTF.

The genes are TRBV18 and TRBJ1-2; 7 bases agree with TRBD1. Per germline, CDR1 KGHSH and CDR2 LQKENI. This CDR3 is 15 amino acids long. Trimming took 8 bases from V and 0 from J; bases not matched to a gene: 9. The CDR3 nucleotides read TGTGCCAGCACAGGGACAGCAATTTCTAACTATGGCTACACCTTC. Residues: CASTGTAISNYGYTF.

CDR3 in DNA: TGTGCCAGTAGTACCGGGACAGGGGGCGGACAGCCCCAGCATTTT. It translates to CASSTGTGGGQPQHF. The rearrangement links TRBV19 to TRBJ1-5; 12 bases agree with TRBD1. The germline V gene has CDR1 LNHDA and CDR2 SQIVND (reference sequence). Trimming removed 4 bases from V and 7 bases from J; junction bases left unmatched: 5. The length of the CDR3 is 15 residues.

This clone was recorded a few times. The rearrangement links TRBV29-1 to TRBJ1-1, with TRBD1 identical over 7 bases. V dropped 2 bases and J dropped 6; count of bases not matched to a gene: 9. CDR1 and CDR2 (germline): SQVTM, ANQGSEA. The length of the CDR3 is 14 residues. The CDR3 region is CSVEILHRGAEAFF. The DNA for the CDR3 is TGCAGCGTTGAAATACTTCACAGGGGAGCTGAAGCTTTCTTT.

The chain employs TRBV27 and TRBJ1-2; TRBD1 matches at 7 bases. The ends lost 5 bases at V and 6 bases at J; junction bases unmatched: 6. The CDR3 length is 13 residues. Per germline, CDR1 MNHEY and CDR2 SMNVEV (reference sequence). CDR3 protein: CASSGTGQNGYTF. CDR3 sequence (DNA): TGTGCCAGCAGTGGGACGGGACAGAATGGCTACACCTTC.

The chain combines TRBV11-2 with TRBJ2-3; TRBD1 matches at 7 bases. This CDR3 contains 11 residues. The V and J ends lost 9 bases and 3 bases, in that order; junction bases with no gene match: 0. Germline-derived CDR1 and CDR2 are SGHAT and FQNNGV. CDR3 loop: CARGQTDTQYF. CDR3 bases: TGTGCCAGGGGACAGACAGATACGCAGTATTTT.

The chain combines TRBV14 with TRBJ2-1; 7 bases map to TRBD1. V was pared by 0 bases and J by 14 bases, with 4 bases of the junction left unmatched. CDR1 is SGHDN, CDR2 FVKESK, per germline. This CDR3 comprises 12 residues. In nucleotides, the CDR3 is TGTGCCAGCAGCCAAGAAGTAGGACAGGAGTTCTTC. Encoded protein: CASSQEVGQEFF. Full variable domain (missing parts from reference TRBV14 and TRBJ2-1): EAGVTQFPSHSVIEKGQTVTLRCDPISGHDNLYWYRRVMGKEIKFLLHFVKESKQDESGMPNNRFLAERTGGTYSTLKVQPAELEDSGVYFCASSQEVGQEFFGPGTRLTVL.

The chain combines TRBV21-1 with TRBJ2-4; the table's D call of TRBD1 was not tested on the DNA. TRBV21-1 is a listed pseudogene. The CDR3 runs 19 residues. CDR3 sequence reads: CASSKAKDKPSLAKNIQYF. DNA of the CDR3: TGTGCCAGCAGCAAAGCAAAGGACAAACCTTCCTTAGCCAAAAACATTCAGTACTTC.

The genes are TRBV28 and TRBJ1-5, with D possibly being TRBD1 (5 bases). V lost 6 bases, J lost 1 base, and 16 bases lay in between. Looked up from germline, CDR1 is MDHEN and CDR2 is SYDVKM. The CDR3 loop spans 16 amino acids. This CDR3 reads CASSPPGVRSNQPQHF. CDR3 DNA: TGTGCCAGCAGCCCTCCGGGGGTGCGGAGCAATCAGCCCCAGCATTTT.

This clone was counted once. The chain recombines TRBV18 with TRBJ2-7; 8 positions match TRBD1. From germline, CDR1 is KGHSH and CDR2 LQKENI. V was clipped by 5 bases and J by 3 bases; unmatched bases: 9. This CDR3 spans 15 amino acids. In nucleotides, the CDR3 is TGTGCCAGCTCAAAGACAGGGGACAAGGGCTACGAGCAGTACTTC. Translating gives CASSKTGDKGYEQYF.

The chain joins TRBV9 to TRBJ2-5; 9 bases are shared with TRBD2. The CDR3 sequence is 14 residues long. Per the germline V gene, CDR1 is SGDLS and CDR2 is YYNGEE. The ends lost 4 bases at V and 5 bases at J; junction bases unmatched: 6. The CDR3 sequence: CASSSSSGAETQYF. In DNA, the CDR3 is TGTGCCAGCAGCTCTTCTAGCGGGGCGGAGACCCAGTACTTC.

The rearrangement uses TRBV18 and TRBJ2-2; 8 nucleotides line up with TRBD2. V trimming: 2 bases; J trimming: 3 bases; junction bases outside the gene matches: 2. The CDR3 has 15 amino acids. The germline CDR1 and CDR2 sequences are KGHSH and LQKENI. The CDR3 protein is CASSPGAGDTGELFF. The CDR3 DNA is TGTGCCAGCTCACCAGGAGCGGGGGACACCGGGGAGCTGTTTTTT.

The J gene is TRBJ2-1, the V gene TRBV6-6; D is perhaps TRBD1 (6 bases). Trimming removed 4 bases from V and 7 bases from J, with 11 bases in between. The CDR3 length is 13 residues. Germline V gene sequence: CDR1 MNHNY, CDR2 SVGAGI (reference sequence). CDR3 coding DNA: TGTGCCAGCAGTTCAGGGGCGGTTAATGAGCAGTTCTTC. This translates into CASSSGAVNEQFF.

This chain joins TRBV4-2 and TRBJ1-2; a possible D gene is TRBD1 (5 bases). CDR1 is LGHNA and CDR2 is YNFKEQ in the germline V gene. Trimming removed 2 bases at V and 8 bases at J, with 24 bases between. The CDR3 runs 17 residues. CDR3 coding DNA: TGTGCCAGCAGCCAACCAGTTTTACAGGCAACAAAACGGGGCTACACCTTC. It encodes CASSQPVLQATKRGYTF.

This sequence joins TRBV9 and TRBJ1-6, with 7 bases fitting TRBD1. The germline V gene has CDR1 SGDLS and CDR2 YYNGEE. This CDR3 has 15 residues. J lost 10 bases, V lost 3 bases, and 10 bases had no gene match. The CDR3: CASSARTGERSPLHF. CDR3 DNA sequence: TGTGCCAGCAGCGCCCGTACAGGGGAAAGATCACCCCTCCACTTT. The full variable domain, rest sourced from reference TRBV9 and TRBJ1-6, is DSGVTQTPKHLITATGQRVTLRCSPRSGDLSVYWYQQSLDQGLQFLIQYYNGEERAKGNILERFSAQQFPDLHSELNLSSLELGDSALYFCASSARTGERSPLHFGNGTRLTVT.

The chain has TRBV30 and TRBJ1-1; no clear D gene. The CDR3 is 13 residues long. Germline V gene sequence: CDR1 GTSNPN, CDR2 SVGIG (reference sequence). The germline V and J ends were trimmed by 8 bases and 5 bases, with 18 bases remaining between them. CDR3 DNA sequence: TGTGCCCACCTCGGGGAGCTGCGTACTGAAGCTTTCTTT. The encoded protein is CAHLGELRTEAFF.

This chain uses TRBV5-1 with TRBJ2-7; 9 bases are a match to TRBD2. This CDR3 is built from 15 residues. V shed 0 bases, J shed 2 bases, and the junction held 3 bases outside the gene matches. Germline-derived CDR1 and CDR2 are SGHRS and YFSETQ. CDR3 sequence reads: CASSLVGGGAYEQYF. CDR3 bases: TGCGCCAGCAGCTTGGTTGGCGGGGGGGCCTACGAGCAGTACTTC.

The chain couples TRBV5-6 to TRBJ1-4; a possible D gene is TRBD1 (5 bases). The CDR3 sequence is 14 residues long. Germline values: CDR1 SGHDT, CDR2 YYEEEE. V lost 0 bases and J lost 10, with 13 bases in between. The CDR3 protein is CASSLEQGRRKLFF. The CDR3 DNA sequence: TGTGCCAGCAGCTTGGAGCAGGGAAGGCGAAAACTGTTTTTT.

V gene TRBV7-9 combines with J gene TRBJ2-1; D uncertain. This CDR3 has 14 amino acids. Looked up from germline, CDR1 is SEHNR and CDR2 is FQNEAQ (reference sequence). Trimming stripped 1 base from V and 6 bases from J, with 10 bases between. CDR3 sequence: CASSLGGPVNEQFF. CDR3 coding DNA: TGTGCCAGCAGCTTAGGTGGCCCAGTCAATGAGCAGTTCTTC.

This clone was seen a handful of times. This chain joins TRBV5-4 and TRBJ1-2; 7 nucleotides align to TRBD1. Germline CDR1 SGHNT, CDR2 YYREEE (reference sequence). The CDR3 is 14 amino acids. J lost 5 bases, V lost 6 bases, and 10 bases had no gene match. CDR3 residues: CASTEDRLEYGYTF. The CDR3, as DNA: TGTGCCAGCACGGAGGACAGGCTCGAATATGGCTACACCTTC.

V usage is TRBV6-6 and J usage is TRBJ2-7; tentative D call: TRBD2 (6 bases). The CDR3 loop spans 13 amino acids. V lost 10 bases and J 5 bases, leaving 18 bases between the germline ends. Germline CDR1 and CDR2: MNHNY and SVGAGI (reference sequence). CDR3 nucleotides: TGTGCCACCAAATTCGGGGGAGGAGACGAGCAGTACTTC. Amino acid sequence: CATKFGGGDEQYF.